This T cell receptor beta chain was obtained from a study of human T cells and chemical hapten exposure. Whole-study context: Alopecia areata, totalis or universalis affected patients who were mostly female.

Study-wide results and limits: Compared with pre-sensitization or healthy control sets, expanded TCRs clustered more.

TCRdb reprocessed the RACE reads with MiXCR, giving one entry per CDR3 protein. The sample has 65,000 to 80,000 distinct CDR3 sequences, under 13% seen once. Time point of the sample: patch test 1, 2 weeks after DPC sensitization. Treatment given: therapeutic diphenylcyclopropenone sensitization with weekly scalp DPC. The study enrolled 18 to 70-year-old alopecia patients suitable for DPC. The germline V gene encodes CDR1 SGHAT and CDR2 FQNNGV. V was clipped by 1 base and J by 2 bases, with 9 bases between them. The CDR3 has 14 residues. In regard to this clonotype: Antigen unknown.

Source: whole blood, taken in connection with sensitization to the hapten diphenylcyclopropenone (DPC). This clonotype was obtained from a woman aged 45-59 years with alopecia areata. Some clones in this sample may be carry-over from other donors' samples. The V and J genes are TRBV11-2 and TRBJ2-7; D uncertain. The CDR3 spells CASSLGRRTYEQYF. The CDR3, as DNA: TGTGCCAGCAGCTTAGGGCGCAGGACCTACGAGCAGTACTTC. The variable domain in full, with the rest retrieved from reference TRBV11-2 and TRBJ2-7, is EAGVAQSPRYKIIEKRQSVAFWCNPISGHATLYWYQQILGQGPKLLIQFQNNGVVDDSQLPKDRFSAERLKGVDSTLKIQPAKLEDSAVYLCASSLGRRTYEQYFGPGTRLTVT.